This is a list of T cell receptor beta chains from one sample in a study of blood T cell repertoires in COVID-19. Data came from immunoSEQ multiplex PCR; TCRdb stores just in-frame clones and leaves some out. This sample has more than 100,000 clones, with 84% found just once. Sequenced input: PBMCs or T cells enriched from blood (not recorded which). All receptors come from a woman younger than 45 who had recovered from COVID-19. Each CDR3 is given with its conserved first and last residue. A D gene is named only where the DNA matches it firmly. Not every row has a clone size; where given, it reads once, few, many or a size class.

d_gene: NA; v_gene: TRBV5-4; abundance: NA; j_gene: TRBJ1-4; CDR3nt: TGTGCCAGCAGCGAGGGGACAATTCTGACTAATGAAAAACTGTTTTTT; CDR3aa: CASSEGTILTNEKLFF
d_gene: NA; v_gene: TRBV7-8; abundance: NA; j_gene: TRBJ2-1; CDR3nt: TGTGCCAGCAGCTTATCTCGCGGGACCAATGAGCAGTTCTTC; CDR3aa: CASSLSRGTNEQFF
d_gene: TRBD2; v_gene: TRBV9; abundance: NA; j_gene: TRBJ2-3; CDR3nt: TGTGCCAGCAGCGTTGCGGGAGTCACAGATACGCAGTATTTT; CDR3aa: CASSVAGVTDTQYF
d_gene: TRBD1; v_gene: TRBV7-2; abundance: NA; j_gene: TRBJ1-2; CDR3nt: TGTGCCAGCAGCTTGACAGGGGATGGCTACACCTTC; CDR3aa: CASSLTGDGYTF
d_gene: TRBD2; v_gene: TRBV9; abundance: NA; j_gene: TRBJ2-7; CDR3nt: TGTGCCAGCAGCGTGACTAGCGGGAGCGAGCAGTACTTC; CDR3aa: CASSVTSGSEQYF
d_gene: TRBD1; v_gene: TRBV19; abundance: NA; j_gene: TRBJ2-5; CDR3nt: TGTGCCAGTAGTCTGGACAGGGGCCCTTTAGAGACCCAGTACTTC; CDR3aa: CASSLDRGPLETQYF
d_gene: TRBD1; v_gene: TRBV7-2; abundance: NA; j_gene: TRBJ1-5; CDR3nt: TGTGCCAGCAGCTTAGTCAGGGGGCAGCAGCCCCAGCATTTT; CDR3aa: CASSLVRGQQPQHF
d_gene: TRBD1; v_gene: TRBV19; abundance: NA; j_gene: TRBJ2-1; CDR3nt: TGTGCCAGTAGTATCCGGGACAGGGGCAATGAGCAGTTCTTC; CDR3aa: CASSIRDRGNEQFF
d_gene: NA; v_gene: TRBV6-5; abundance: once; j_gene: TRBJ1-4; CDR3nt: TGTGCCAGCAGTTTATTCAGGACTACAACTAATGAAAAACTGTTTTTT; CDR3aa: CASSLFRTTTNEKLFF
d_gene: TRBD2; v_gene: TRBV5-6; abundance: NA; j_gene: TRBJ2-1; CDR3nt: TGTGCCAGCAGCTTGAGGGGTAGCGGGAGCCGCCCCGAGCAGTTCTTC; CDR3aa: CASSLRGSGSRPEQFF
d_gene: NA; v_gene: TRBV14; abundance: NA; j_gene: TRBJ1-4; CDR3nt: TGTGCCAGCAGCCGACCAGGGATGGGTGGTGAAAAACTGTTTTTT; CDR3aa: CASSRPGMGGEKLFF
d_gene: TRBD2; v_gene: TRBV6-5; abundance: NA; j_gene: TRBJ2-1; CDR3nt: TGTGCCAGCAGTCGCGGGACTAGTGAGGGCAATGAGCAGTTCTTC; CDR3aa: CASSRGTSEGNEQFF
d_gene: TRBD1; v_gene: TRBV19; abundance: once; j_gene: TRBJ1-1; CDR3nt: TGTGCCAGTAGTATAGGGACAGGGGGGCCGAACACTGAAGCTTTCTTT; CDR3aa: CASSIGTGGPNTEAFF
d_gene: NA; v_gene: TRBV15; abundance: NA; j_gene: TRBJ2-7; CDR3nt: TGTGCCACCAGCAGGGGGAGGGGGGCGTCCATCGAGCAGTACTTC; CDR3aa: CATSRGRGASIEQYF
d_gene: NA; v_gene: TRBV28; abundance: NA; j_gene: TRBJ1-5; CDR3nt: TGTGCCAGCAGTTTGATACAGGGAGACAATCAGCCCCAGCATTTT; CDR3aa: CASSLIQGDNQPQHF
d_gene: NA; v_gene: TRBV4-3; abundance: NA; j_gene: TRBJ1-1; CDR3nt: TGCGCCAGCAGCCAGGGCCGGTTAGGGGTCCACACTGAAGCTTTCTTT; CDR3aa: CASSQGRLGVHTEAFF
d_gene: TRBD1; v_gene: TRBV7-2; abundance: few; j_gene: TRBJ1-4; CDR3nt: TGTGCCAGCAGCGTGGGACAGAGGAGGAGAACTAATGAAAAACTGTTTTTT; CDR3aa: CASSVGQRRRTNEKLFF
d_gene: TRBD1; v_gene: TRBV5-1; abundance: NA; j_gene: TRBJ2-2; CDR3nt: TGCGCCAGCAGCTTTAATTCGGACAGGGACACCGGGGAGCTGTTTTTT; CDR3aa: CASSFNSDRDTGELFF
d_gene: TRBD1; v_gene: TRBV18; abundance: NA; j_gene: TRBJ2-3; CDR3nt: TGTGCCAGCTCACCACGGGACAGGGGTACTAGCACAGATACGCAGTATTTT; CDR3aa: CASSPRDRGTSTDTQYF
d_gene: NA; v_gene: TRBV5-1; abundance: once; j_gene: TRBJ1-1; CDR3nt: TGCGCCAGCAGCTTGTCCGGGGATCTAGGAACTTTCTTT; CDR3aa: CASSLSGDLGTFF
d_gene: NA; v_gene: TRBV4-1; abundance: NA; j_gene: TRBJ1-2; CDR3nt: TGCGCCAGCAGCCCCTCAATCGGGTCTTATGGCTACACCTTC; CDR3aa: CASSPSIGSYGYTF